This T cell receptor beta chain derives from a study of blood T cells in healthy people across ages. A sample-barcoded 5' primer and a J-beta primer mix were used in a second PCR of roughly 7 to 11 cycles. TCRdb processed the 5' RACE reads anew with MiXCR; each CDR3 protein has one entry. The table lists about 640,000 distinct CDR3 sequences, approximately 50% of them singletons. The sample holds a few counts of this clonotype. Its target is not known. Findings and limits, study-wide: As naive T cell percentage varied, TCR beta diversity correlated strongly with it.

Every donor gave 9.5 to 10 milliliters of peripheral blood. Every sample yielded at least 6 million isolated PBMCs. The source of this sequence is a man aged 55 to 69 in good health. Material for sequencing was blood.

The CDR3 sequence is CASSLSNLGELFF. For the CDR3, the DNA is TGTGCCAGCAGTTTATCGAATTTGGGGGAGCTGTTTTTT. The genes are TRBV27 and TRBJ2-2; no reliable D call. Trimming took 0 bases from V and 8 from J, leaving 7 bases between them. Germline V gives CDR1 MNHEY, CDR2 SMNVEV (reference sequence). The CDR3 runs 13 residues.